This TCR beta chain was identified in a study of blood T cell repertoires in COVID-19. About the study: Acute-phase and convalescent COVID-19 samples originated in the United States, Italy and Spain. Sources were T cells, B-cell-depleted T cells, or PBMCs; the material itself was cDNA or gDNA.

Per germline, CDR1 SGHNT and CDR2 YYREEE (reference sequence). V dropped 0 bases and J dropped 3; count of bases not matched to a gene: 0. The CDR3 has 16 amino acids. Produced via immunoSEQ multiplex PCR; TCRdb's table is partial and in-frame only. The top ten hold 9% to 10% of the sample, which has about 15,000 clones, about 80% seen once. The source is a man between 65 and 80 years old with acute or convalescent COVID-19. This sequence joins TRBV5-4 and TRBJ2-3; 14 bases align to TRBD2. Sequenced: peripheral blood. In DNA, the CDR3 is TGTGCCAGCAGCTTGGGACTAGCGGGGGGGACAGATACGCAGTATTTT. Amino acids: CASSLGLAGGTDTQYF.